This TCR beta chain was documented in a study of T-cell reconstitution after alpha-beta-depleted transplantation in children. The length of the CDR3 is 14 residues. The V and J ends lost 0 bases and 4 bases respectively, with 10 bases between them. Germline CDR1 SGHRS, CDR2 YFSETQ. Molecular barcoding with unique molecular identifiers was used for the TCRbeta library. TCRdb reanalysed the PCR reads using MiXCR and keeps one entry per CDR3 protein. The table shows about 98,000 distinct CDR3 sequences, with about 7.5% occurring only once. General study findings and limits: In some patients, recipient T cells and intrathymic progenitors surviving conditioning explained high day-60 diversity.

This clonotype was picked up many times. No antigen is known for it. The chain carries TRBV5-1 and TRBJ1-1; tentatively, D is TRBD1 (6 bases). This specimen was PBMCs, taken before TCRalphabeta/CD19-depleted stem cell transplant. This TCR was recovered from a boy aged 2-9 years with acute lymphoblastic leukemia, due to receive a stem cell transplant. CDR3 region: CASSLEGDGTEAFF. Written as DNA, the CDR3 is TGCGCCAGCAGCTTGGAGGGGGACGGCACTGAAGCTTTCTTT.